These 13 T cell receptor beta chains were all obtained from the same sample, sequenced in a study of blood T cell repertoires in COVID-19. Libraries were prepared by immunoSEQ multiplex PCR; TCRdb keeps only in-frame clonotypes and omits some of them. The repertoire holds approximately 250,000 clones, with 84% as singletons. Sample: peripheral blood. The receptors were sampled from a man aged 45-65 years with acute or convalescent COVID-19.

The chain recombines TRBV19 with TRBJ1-4; 8 positions match TRBD1. The germline gives CDR1 LNHDA, CDR2 SQIVND (reference sequence). V trimming: 7 bases; J trimming: 8 bases; junction bases outside the gene matches: 9. This CDR3 comprises 14 residues. The CDR3, as DNA: TGTGCCAGTACTACTGGACAGGGCCGGGAAAAACTGTTTTTT. It translates to CASTTGQGREKLFF.

This clone turned up a few times. The V call is TRBV14, the J call TRBJ2-7; no clear D gene. The CDR3 extends over 13 amino acids. V lost 3 bases and J lost 6, with 12 bases in between. CDR1 is SGHDN, CDR2 FVKESK, per germline. This CDR3 reads CASSQVLISEQYF. The CDR3 coding sequence is TGTGCCAGCAGCCAGGTGCTCATTAGCGAGCAGTACTTC.

The V and J genes are TRBV30 and TRBJ1-6; the D gene is possibly TRBD1 (5 bases). This CDR3 has 15 residues. Per the germline V gene, CDR1 is GTSNPN and CDR2 is SVGIG (reference sequence). The V and J ends lost 0 bases and 9 bases respectively, with 15 bases between them. DNA of the CDR3: TGTGCCTGGAGTGTAGCAGGGTTGAAATTTTCACCCCTCCACTTT. Amino acid sequence: CAWSVAGLKFSPLHF. Drawing the rest from reference TRBV30 and TRBJ1-6, the complete variable domain is SQTIHQWPATLVQPVGSPLSLECTVEGTSNPNLYWYRQAAGRGLQLLFYSVGIGQISSEVPQNLSASRPQDRQFILSSKKLLLSDSGFYLCAWSVAGLKFSPLHFGNGTRLTVT.

The rearrangement links TRBV6-5 to TRBJ1-6, with TRBD1 matching 9 bases. This CDR3 region has 15 residues. CDR1 and CDR2 (germline): MNHEY, SVGAGI. J was trimmed by 7 bases and V by 4 bases; bases with no gene match: 5. The CDR3 nucleotides are TGTGCCAGCAGTTGGGGACAGGGACCGAATTCACCCCTCCACTTT. Translated: CASSWGQGPNSPLHF.

The chain combines TRBV20-1 with TRBJ2-7; TRBD2 matches 11 bases. Germline V gene lookup returns CDR1 DFQATT and CDR2 SNEGSKA (reference sequence). Unmatched junction bases numbered 8, after V lost 3 bases and J lost 7 bases. The CDR3 sequence is 14 residues long. The CDR3 loop is CSASIAGGTWEQYF. In DNA, the CDR3 is TGCAGTGCTAGTATAGCGGGGGGGACCTGGGAGCAGTACTTC.

The J gene is TRBJ2-3, the V gene TRBV7-3; 9 nucleotides match TRBD1. The CDR3 totals 16 residues. Germline lookup yields CDR1 SGHTA and CDR2 FQGTGA. Unmatched junction bases numbered 7, after V lost 4 bases and J lost 2 bases. The CDR3 coding sequence is TGTGCCAGCAGCTATAACGGACAGGGGAACACAGATACGCAGTATTTT. Its protein is CASSYNGQGNTDTQYF. The whole variable domain, remainder taken from reference TRBV7-3 and TRBJ2-3, is GAGVSQTPSNKVTEKGKYVELRCDPISGHTALYWYRQSLGQGPEFLIYFQGTGAADDSGLPNDRFFAVRPEGSVSTLKIQRTERGDSAVYLCASSYNGQGNTDTQYFGPGTRLTVL.

The chain employs TRBV24-1 and TRBJ2-2, with D perhaps TRBD2 (6 bases). CDR3 length: 16 amino acids. Looked up from germline, CDR1 is KGHDR and CDR2 is SFDVKD. V was trimmed by 4 bases and J by 6 bases, leaving 17 bases between them. This CDR3 is CATSDRERLASGELFF. CDR3 nucleotide sequence: TGTGCCACCAGTGACCGGGAGCGACTGGCCTCCGGGGAGCTGTTTTTT.

This clone was seen only once. J is TRBJ2-2 and V is TRBV30; 12 bases align to TRBD2. V shed 0 bases and J 5 bases; nucleotides not matched to a gene: 4. Germline V gives CDR1 GTSNPN, CDR2 SVGIG (reference sequence). The CDR3 length is 16 residues. CDR3 nucleotide sequence: TGTGCCTGGAGTGTAAGGCTAGCGGGAGGGACCGGGGAGCTGTTTTTT. Its translation is CAWSVRLAGGTGELFF.

CDR3 amino acids: CASAASGGPEETQYF. For the CDR3, the DNA is TGTGCCAGCGCGGCTAGCGGGGGGCCAGAAGAGACCCAGTACTTC. The chain carries TRBV7-9 and TRBJ2-5; 11 bases are a match to TRBD2. The V gene's germline CDR1 is SEHNR and CDR2 FQNEAQ (reference sequence). J lost 3 bases, V lost 8 bases, and 8 bases had no gene match. The CDR3 totals 15 residues.

The rearrangement joins TRBV7-9 to TRBJ1-2, with D possibly TRBD1 on 5 matching bases. The germline V gene encodes CDR1 SEHNR and CDR2 FQNEAQ (reference sequence). The ends were cut back, 4 bases at V and 8 bases at J, with 14 bases in the middle. This CDR3 contains 13 residues. The CDR3 sequence: CASSWAVSGGYTF. The CDR3 DNA is TGTGCCAGCAGCTGGGCGGTGTCAGGGGGCTACACCTTC. The variable domain in full, with the rest retrieved from reference TRBV7-9 and TRBJ1-2, is DTGVSQNPRHKITKRGQNVTFRCDPISEHNRLYWYRQTLGQGPEFLTYFQNEAQLEKSRLLSDRFSAERPKGSFSTLEIQRTEQGDSAMYLCASSWAVSGGYTFGSGTRLTVV.

The chain has TRBV7-9 and TRBJ2-1; no reliable D call. CDR3 length equals 15 residues. The germline gives CDR1 SEHNR, CDR2 FQNEAQ (reference sequence). Deletions cut 5 bases from V and 7 bases from J, with 18 bases between. The chain's CDR3 is CASSTARGPWNEQFF. The DNA for the CDR3 is TGTGCCAGCAGCACCGCCAGAGGCCCATGGAATGAGCAGTTCTTC.

This chain joins TRBV3-1 (or the pseudogene TRBV3-2) and TRBJ2-1; TRBD2 matches at 7 bases. Germline CDR1 and CDR2: LGHDT and YNNKEL (reference sequence). The CDR3 loop spans 14 amino acids. Trimming cost V 4 bases and J 9 bases; bases outside gene matches: 9. CDR3 in amino acids: CASSPPTSSGEQFF. The CDR3 nucleotides are TGTGCCAGCAGCCCCCCGACTAGCTCGGGTGAGCAGTTCTTC.

This clone came up once. The chain joins TRBV4-1 to TRBJ2-7; no clear D. V lost 0 bases and J 4 bases, leaving 13 bases between the germline ends. Per the germline V gene, CDR1 is MGHRA and CDR2 is YSYEKL. The CDR3 covers 15 residues. As DNA, the CDR3 is TGCGCCAGCAGCCAAGATGGGCAGGTCCCATACGAGCAGTACTTC. It is translated as CASSQDGQVPYEQYF.